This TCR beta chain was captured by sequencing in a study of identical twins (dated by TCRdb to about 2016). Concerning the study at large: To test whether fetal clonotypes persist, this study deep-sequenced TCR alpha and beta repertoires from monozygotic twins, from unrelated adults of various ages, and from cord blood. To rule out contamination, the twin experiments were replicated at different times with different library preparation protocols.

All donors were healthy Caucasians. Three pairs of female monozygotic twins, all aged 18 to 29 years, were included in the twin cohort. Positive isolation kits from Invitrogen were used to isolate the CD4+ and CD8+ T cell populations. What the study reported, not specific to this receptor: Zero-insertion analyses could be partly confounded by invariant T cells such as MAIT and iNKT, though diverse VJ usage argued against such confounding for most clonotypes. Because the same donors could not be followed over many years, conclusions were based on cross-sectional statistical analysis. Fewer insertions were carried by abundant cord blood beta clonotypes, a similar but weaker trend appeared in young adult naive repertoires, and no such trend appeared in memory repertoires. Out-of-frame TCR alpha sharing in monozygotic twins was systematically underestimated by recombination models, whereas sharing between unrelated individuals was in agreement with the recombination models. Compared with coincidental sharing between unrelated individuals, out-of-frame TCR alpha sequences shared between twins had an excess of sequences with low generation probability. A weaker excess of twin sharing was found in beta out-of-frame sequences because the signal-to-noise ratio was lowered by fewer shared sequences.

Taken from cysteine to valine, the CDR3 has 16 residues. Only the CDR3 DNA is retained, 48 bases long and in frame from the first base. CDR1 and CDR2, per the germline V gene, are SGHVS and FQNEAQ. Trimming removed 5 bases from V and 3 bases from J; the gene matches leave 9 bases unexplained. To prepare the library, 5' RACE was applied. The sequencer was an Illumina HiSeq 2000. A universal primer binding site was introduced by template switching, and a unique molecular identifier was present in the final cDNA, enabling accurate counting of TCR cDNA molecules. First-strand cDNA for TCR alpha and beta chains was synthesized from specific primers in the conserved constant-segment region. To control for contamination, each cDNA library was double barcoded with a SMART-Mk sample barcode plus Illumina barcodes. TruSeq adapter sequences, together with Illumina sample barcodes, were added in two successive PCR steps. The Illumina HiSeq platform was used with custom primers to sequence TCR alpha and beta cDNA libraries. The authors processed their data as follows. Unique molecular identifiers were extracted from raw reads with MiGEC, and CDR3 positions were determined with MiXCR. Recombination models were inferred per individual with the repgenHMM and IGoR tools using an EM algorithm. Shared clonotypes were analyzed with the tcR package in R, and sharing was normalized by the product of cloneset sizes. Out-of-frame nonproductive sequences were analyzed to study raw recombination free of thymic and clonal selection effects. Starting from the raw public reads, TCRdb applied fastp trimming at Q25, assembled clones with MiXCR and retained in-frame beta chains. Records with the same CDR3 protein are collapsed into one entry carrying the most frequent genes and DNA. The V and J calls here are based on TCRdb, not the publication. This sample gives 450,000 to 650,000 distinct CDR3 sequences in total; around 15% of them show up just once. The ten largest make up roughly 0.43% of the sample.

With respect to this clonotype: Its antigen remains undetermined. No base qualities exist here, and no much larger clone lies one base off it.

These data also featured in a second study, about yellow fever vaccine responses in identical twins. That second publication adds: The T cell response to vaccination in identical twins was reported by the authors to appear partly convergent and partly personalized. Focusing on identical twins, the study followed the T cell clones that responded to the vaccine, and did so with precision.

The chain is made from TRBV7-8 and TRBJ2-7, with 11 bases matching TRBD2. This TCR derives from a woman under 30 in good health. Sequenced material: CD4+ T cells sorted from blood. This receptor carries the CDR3 CASSRGLAVDFYEQYV. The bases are TGTGCCAGCAGCCGGGGACTAGCGGTAGATTTCTACGAGCAGTACGTC.